Following are 15 T cell receptor beta chains from one sample sequenced in a study of blood T cell repertoires in COVID-19. Data came from immunoSEQ multiplex PCR; TCRdb stores just in-frame clones and leaves some out. The sample includes approximately 230,000 clones, approximately 88% of them seen just once. Material: peripheral blood. These receptors were taken from a woman in her thirties with COVID-19, enrolled during active disease.

The chain has TRBV4-3 and TRBJ2-1; TRBD1 is a possible D gene (6 bases). The CDR3 contains 16 residues. Germline CDR1 LGHNA, CDR2 YSLEER. The V end was cut by 0 bases, the J end by 6 bases, with 15 bases between. The CDR3 region has the DNA TGCGCCAGCAGCCAAGATGAGGGGGTTTTTTTCAATGAGCAGTTCTTC. Its protein is CASSQDEGVFFNEQFF.

This chain links TRBV11-2 with TRBJ2-3, with 10 positions matching TRBD1. V trimming: 1 base; J trimming: 5 bases; junction bases outside the gene matches: 3. This CDR3 spans 15 amino acids. Germline CDR1 is SGHAT and CDR2 is FQNNGV. The DNA of the CDR3 is TGTGCCAGCAGCTTAGGCGGGACAGGGGAAGATACGCAGTATTTT. Translation gives CASSLGGTGEDTQYF.

The chain couples TRBV5-1 to TRBJ2-7; no definite D call. The CDR3 loop spans 14 amino acids. Germline CDR1 reads SGHRS; CDR2 reads YFSETQ. V lost 4 bases, J lost 5 bases, and 16 bases lay in between. The CDR3 loop reads CASSLGGGTDEQYF. The CDR3 DNA sequence: TGCGCCAGCAGCCTGGGCGGTGGAACGGACGAGCAGTACTTC.

This chain connects TRBV5-6 to TRBJ2-5; the D gene is possibly TRBD2 (7 bases). The CDR3 spans 15 residues. Trimming left V 0 bases short and J 4 bases short, with 13 bases between. Looked up from germline, CDR1 is SGHDT and CDR2 is YYEEEE. The CDR3 reads CASSLGRGGSETQYF. The CDR3 coding sequence is TGTGCCAGCAGCTTGGGGCGCGGGGGCTCAGAGACCCAGTACTTC.

V usage is TRBV7-2 and J usage is TRBJ1-5, with 11 bases matching TRBD1. The trim removed 2 bases at V and 9 bases at J, leaving 6 bases unmatched. This CDR3 is 15 amino acids long. Germline loops: CDR1 SGHTA, CDR2 FQGNSA. The DNA for the CDR3 is TGTGCCAGCAGCTTACGGGACAGGGGGTTAGGGCCCCAGCATTTT. Its translation: CASSLRDRGLGPQHF.

The gene calls are TRBV7-2 and TRBJ1-5; D might be TRBD1 (5 bases). CDR1 and CDR2 (germline): SGHTA, FQGNSA. V was shortened by 1 base and J by 3 bases, with 10 bases between the two germline ends. CDR3 size: 15 residues. The CDR3 loop reads CASSLVSGYNQPQHF. The CDR3 DNA reads TGTGCCAGCAGCTTAGTTTCAGGGTACAATCAGCCCCAGCATTTT.

In this sample, this clone turned up once. The rearrangement uses TRBV29-1 and TRBJ1-2, with 9 bases identical to TRBD1. Germline CDR1 and CDR2: SQVTM and ANQGSEA. Trimming cost V 0 bases and J 5 bases; bases outside gene matches: 4. The CDR3 contains 14 residues. For the CDR3, the DNA is TGCAGCGTTGAAGAAGGGACAGGGCCGTATGGCTACACCTTC. This encodes CSVEEGTGPYGYTF.

The chain recombines TRBV7-9 with TRBJ2-1, with D tentatively TRBD1 (6 bases). V was cut by 3 bases and J by 4 bases, with 19 bases left in between. This CDR3 spans 17 amino acids. Germline V lookup: CDR1 SEHNR, CDR2 FQNEAQ (reference sequence). The chain's CDR3 is CASSLMGIGTTYNEQFF. The CDR3 DNA follows: TGTGCCAGCAGCTTGATGGGAATCGGGACAACATACAATGAGCAGTTCTTC.

The rearrangement joins TRBV15 to TRBJ1-4; tentative D call: TRBD1 (6 bases). Trimming removed 2 bases from V and 3 bases from J, with 10 bases in between. Germline loops: CDR1 LNHNV, CDR2 YYDKDF (reference sequence). The length of the CDR3 is 15 residues. The CDR3 DNA is TGTGCCACCAGCAGACTGGACAGCGCTAATGAAAAACTGTTTTTT. Encoded protein: CATSRLDSANEKLFF.

The chain joins TRBV5-4 to TRBJ2-3; 10 bases are shared with TRBD1. The CDR3 loop spans 16 amino acids. Germline CDR1 and CDR2: SGHNT and YYREEE (reference sequence). With 0 bases clipped from V and 1 base from J, the junction kept 2 bases outside the gene matches. The CDR3 is CASSLGGTGGTDTQYF. The CDR3 DNA sequence: TGTGCCAGCAGCTTGGGTGGGACAGGGGGCACAGATACGCAGTATTTT.

The chain couples TRBV4-3 to TRBJ2-3; possibly TRBD2 for D (6 bases). Trimming took off 1 base at V and 9 bases at J, with 11 bases between the two ends. This CDR3 spans 13 amino acids. Germline assignment: CDR1 LGHNA and CDR2 YSLEER. CDR3 residues: CASSQVRRDTQYF. The CDR3 nucleotides are TGCGCCAGCAGCCAAGTTAGGAGGGACACGCAGTATTTT.

This clone came up once. In DNA form, the CDR3 reads TGTGCCAGCAGTGCTAGCGGGAGGGCCGGAGAGACCCAGTACTTC. It yields the protein CASSASGRAGETQYF. The genes are TRBV7-2 and TRBJ2-5, with 12 bases fitting TRBD2. CDR3 length: 15 residues. V was pared by 6 bases and J by 4 bases, with 6 bases of the junction left unmatched. Germline CDR1 is SGHTA and CDR2 is FQGNSA.

The CDR3 DNA sequence: TGTGCCAGCAGCCTCCGCAGGGGGCACACTGAAGCTTTCTTT. Protein: CASSLRRGHTEAFF. The gene calls are TRBV11-2 and TRBJ1-1; 8 bases fit TRBD1. Germline lookup yields CDR1 SGHAT and CDR2 FQNNGV. The V segment lost 5 bases and the J segment 3 bases; nucleotides outside the gene matches: 5. The CDR3 is made up of 14 amino acids.

V gene TRBV10-3 combines with J gene TRBJ2-1; D is possibly TRBD2 (6 bases). The germline V gene has CDR1 ENHRY and CDR2 SYGVKD. Trimming removed 0 bases at V and 6 bases at J, with 12 bases between. The CDR3 totals 15 residues. CDR3 DNA: TGTGCCATCAGTGAGTCGGGGGGAGGAGGCAATGAGCAGTTCTTC. Residues: CAISESGGGGNEQFF.

The genes are TRBV4-1 and TRBJ1-5; D not resolved. The germline V and J ends were trimmed by 0 bases and 2 bases, with 14 bases remaining between them. CDR1 MGHRA and CDR2 YSYEKL come from the germline V gene. This CDR3 is built from 17 residues. CDR3 sequence: CASSQDLGAYGNQPQHF. In DNA, the CDR3 is TGCGCCAGCAGCCAAGATCTGGGAGCCTATGGCAATCAGCCCCAGCATTTT.